Shown below are 25 T cell receptor beta chains from a single sample sequenced in a study of shared clonotypes between healthy human individuals. Terminally differentiated effector memory CD45RA+ cells were excluded by CCR7 positive selection of CD45RO-negative cells. Profiled with immunoSEQ multiplex PCR; TCRdb holds only in-frame clones, not every one. Of millions of clones in the sample, just under 95% are singletons; the top ten hold around 1.1%. Sequencing was performed on naive CD8+ T cells sorted from blood. The receptor set was obtained from a man between 18 and 35 years old in good health.

The chain uses TRBV10-3 and TRBJ2-7; D call uncertain. The ends were cut back, 0 bases at V and 3 bases at J, with 12 bases in the middle. Germline V gives CDR1 ENHRY, CDR2 SYGVKD. There are 15 residues in the CDR3. The DNA of the CDR3 is TGTGCCATCAGTGAGTCGAAAGGGATGAGCTACGAGCAGTACTTC. Translation gives CAISESKGMSYEQYF.

This sequence joins TRBV9 and TRBJ2-3, with D unresolved. Per germline, CDR1 SGDLS and CDR2 YYNGEE. This CDR3 is built from 14 residues. The V end lost 2 bases, the J end lost 2 bases, and 9 bases lay between the germline ends. CDR3: CASSVEGYTDTQYF. CDR3 in DNA: TGTGCCAGCAGCGTGGAAGGATACACAGATACGCAGTATTTT. Complete variable domain (other parts from reference TRBV9 and TRBJ2-3): DSGVTQTPKHLITATGQRVTLRCSPRSGDLSVYWYQQSLDQGLQFLIQYYNGEERAKGNILERFSAQQFPDLHSELNLSSLELGDSALYFCASSVEGYTDTQYFGPGTRLTVL.

Details on this clone: Other nucleotide sequences from this sample produce the same CDR3. The CDR3 is CASSFGTGATEAFF. In nucleotides, the CDR3 is TGTGCCAGCAGTTTTGGGACCGGGGCCACTGAAGCTTTCTTT. This chain connects TRBV27 to TRBJ1-1; a weak D match, TRBD1 (5 bases). CDR1 is MNHEY, CDR2 SMNVEV, per germline (reference sequence). The V and J ends lost 3 bases and 4 bases respectively, with 12 bases between them. This CDR3 has 14 amino acids.

About this clone itself: The sample carries other DNA sequences with the same CDR3. The chain recombines TRBV6-5 with TRBJ2-7; 13 bases fit TRBD2. With 5 bases clipped from V and 3 bases from J, the junction kept 1 base outside the gene matches. The CDR3 loop spans 14 amino acids. Germline loops: CDR1 MNHEY, CDR2 SVGAGI. The CDR3 region has the DNA TGTGCCAGCAGTCGGACTAGCGGGAGCTACGAGCAGTACTTC. Translating gives CASSRTSGSYEQYF.

The V and J genes are TRBV7-9 and TRBJ1-2; no clear D. CDR1 and CDR2 from the germline V gene are SEHNR and FQNEAQ (reference sequence). V was pared by 2 bases and J by 5 bases, with 18 bases between. The CDR3 runs to 16 residues. CDR3: CASSLPPGESGYGYTF. The CDR3 nucleotides read TGTGCCAGCAGCTTACCCCCCGGGGAGTCTGGGTATGGCTACACCTTC.

This chain's CDR3 is CASSSRLSPGTSSYEQYF. CDR3 sequence (DNA): TGTGCCAGCAGCTCCCGGTTGAGTCCGGGTACGAGCTCCTACGAGCAGTACTTC. This chain joins TRBV7-9 and TRBJ2-7, with no clear D. CDR3 size: 18 residues. V shed 4 bases and J shed 0 bases, with 22 bases lying between them. Germline assignment: CDR1 SEHNR and CDR2 FQNEAQ (reference sequence).

A single count supports this clone. V usage is TRBV2 and J usage is TRBJ2-5; TRBD1 might be the D (5 bases). The germline CDR1 and CDR2 sequences are SNHLY and FYNNEI. Deletions cut 7 bases from V and 4 bases from J, with 16 bases between. The length of the CDR3 is 14 residues. In DNA form, the CDR3 reads TGTGCCAGCACCTGGGGCTTTGTAGGAGAGACCCAGTACTTC. Translating gives CASTWGFVGETQYF.

The chain couples TRBV25-1 to TRBJ2-1; no clear D. Trimming shortened V by 4 bases and J by 7 bases, and 8 bases separated the two germline ends. Germline CDR1 reads MGHDK; CDR2 reads SYGVNS. The CDR3 extends over 12 amino acids. The CDR3 region has the DNA TGTGCCAGCAGTGTGGGCAAAAATGAGCAGTTCTTC. Amino acids: CASSVGKNEQFF.

This clone was detected only once. The chain recombines TRBV27 with TRBJ2-7; D possibly corresponds to TRBD2 (6 bases). V was cut by 5 bases and J by 3 bases, with 14 bases left in between. Germline assignment: CDR1 MNHEY and CDR2 SMNVEV (reference sequence). The CDR3 contains 14 residues. The CDR3 DNA reads TGTGCCAGCAGTGGGGACTCTCTGGGCTACGAGCAGTACTTC. Protein sequence: CASSGDSLGYEQYF.

The J gene is TRBJ2-7, the V gene TRBV6-6, with a tentative D call TRBD2 (6 bases). The CDR3 spans 12 residues. Germline V gene lookup returns CDR1 MNHNY and CDR2 SVGAGI (reference sequence). Trimming took 11 bases from V and 3 from J, leaving 14 bases between them. The CDR3 is CASQAGGYEQYF. In nucleotides, the CDR3 is TGTGCCTCCCAGGCCGGGGGCTACGAGCAGTACTTC.

V usage is TRBV7-9 and J usage is TRBJ1-5; D unresolved. The CDR3 extends over 18 amino acids. Trimming shortened V by 8 bases and J by 6 bases, and 29 bases separated the two germline ends. CDR1 is SEHNR and CDR2 is FQNEAQ in the germline V gene (reference sequence). The CDR3 nucleotides read TGTGCCAGCCCCCTCGGTAAGGGCGCAGGCCCCCAAAGTCAGCCCCAGCATTTT. It encodes CASPLGKGAGPQSQPQHF.

The chain couples TRBV3-2 to TRBJ2-7; the D call in the table, TRBD1, was not verified against the DNA. TRBV3-2 is deemed a pseudogene. The CDR3 covers 9 residues. The CDR3 here is CASTNEQYF. Here the CDR3 DNA reads TGTGCCAGCACAAACGAGCAGTACTTC.

This rearrangement joins TRBV11-3 to TRBJ2-7; TRBD2 matches 9 bases. The CDR3 totals 15 residues. Trimming removed 3 bases from V and 2 bases from J; junction bases left unmatched: 5. CDR1 and CDR2 from the germline V gene are SGHNT and YENEEA. The CDR3 protein is CASSFGGGDTYEQYF. In DNA form, the CDR3 reads TGTGCCAGCAGCTTTGGCGGGGGGGATACCTACGAGCAGTACTTC. The whole variable domain, filled in from reference TRBV11-3 and TRBJ2-7, reads EAGVVQSPRYKIIEKKQPVAFWCNPISGHNTLYWYLQNLGQGPELLIRYENEEAVDDSQLPKDRFSAERLKGVDSTLKIQPAELGDSAVYLCASSFGGGDTYEQYFGPGTRLTVT.

The genes are TRBV6-5 and TRBJ2-7; 9 bases align to TRBD2. V lost 6 bases to trimming and J lost 7 bases; unmatched junction nucleotides: 13. Germline V gene data show CDR1 as MNHEY and CDR2 as SVGAGI. CDR3 length equals 15 residues. In DNA, the CDR3 is TGTGCCAGCAGCCCGAGCGGGAGGCCTTATTGGGAGCAGTACTTC. Its translation: CASSPSGRPYWEQYF.

V and J are TRBV29-1 and TRBJ1-1; D is uncertain. This CDR3 is 13 amino acids long. Germline V gene lookup returns CDR1 SQVTM and CDR2 ANQGSEA. V lost 7 bases, J lost 7 bases, and 19 bases lay in between. The CDR3 sequence: CSAHGVVIGEAFF. The CDR3 DNA reads as TGCAGCGCCCACGGGGTTGTAATAGGTGAAGCTTTCTTT. Using reference TRBV29-1 and TRBJ1-1 for the parts outside the CDR3, the full variable domain is SAVISQKPSRDICQRGTSLTIQCQVDSQVTMMFWYRQQPGQSLTLIATANQGSEATYESGFVIDKFPISRPNLTFSTLTVSNMSPEDSSIYLCSAHGVVIGEAFFGQGTRLTVV.

The genes are TRBV9 and TRBJ2-2; D tentatively reads TRBD1 or TRBD2 (5 bases each). Germline V gene lookup returns CDR1 SGDLS and CDR2 YYNGEE. V lost 4 bases, J lost 8 bases, and 18 bases lay in between. The CDR3 totals 15 residues. CDR3 sequence (DNA): TGTGCCAGCAGCAAAAGGGACGGGGAGAGAGGGGAGCTGTTTTTT. This translates into CASSKRDGERGELFF.

The table lists this clone with a count of one. V and J are TRBV4-3 and TRBJ2-7, with 7 positions matching TRBD2. Trimming took 2 bases from V and 0 from J; bases not matched to a gene: 7. This CDR3 region has 16 residues. Germline CDR1 LGHNA, CDR2 YSLEER. The CDR3 bases are TGCGCCAGCAGCCAAAGTACTAGCGTTAGCTCCTACGAGCAGTACTTC. Translating it yields CASSQSTSVSSYEQYF.

The chain combines TRBV5-4 with TRBJ2-7, with D perhaps TRBD2 (6 bases). The V and J ends lost 10 bases and 5 bases respectively, with 19 bases between them. Germline V lookup: CDR1 SGHNT, CDR2 YYREEE (reference sequence). The CDR3 has 13 amino acids. Here the CDR3 reads CAGRFVGGNEQYF. CDR3 nucleotide sequence: TGTGCCGGACGCTTTGTGGGGGGAAACGAGCAGTACTTC.

The chain employs TRBV4-3 and TRBJ1-6; D is possibly TRBD1 (6 bases). The germline V gene encodes CDR1 LGHNA and CDR2 YSLEER. The V gene lost 0 bases and the J gene lost 9 bases, with 15 bases spanning the gap. There are 16 residues in the CDR3. In nucleotides, the CDR3 is TGCGCCAGCAGCCAAGATTTAGGGGGGGAAGGTTCACCCCTCCACTTT. Encoded protein: CASSQDLGGEGSPLHF.

The V gene is TRBV28, the J gene TRBJ2-7; the D gene is possibly TRBD1 (6 bases). This CDR3 is 14 amino acids long. CDR1 and CDR2 (germline): MDHEN, SYDVKM. The V and J ends lost 8 bases and 3 bases respectively, with 17 bases between them. The CDR3 DNA reads TGTGCCAGCGCTTATATCACAGGGAGCTACGAGCAGTACTTC. Its translation: CASAYITGSYEQYF.

The chain combines TRBV7-2 with TRBJ2-7; D not certain. This CDR3 has 15 residues. With 5 bases removed from V and 2 bases from J, the gap between germline ends came to 16 bases. Per germline, CDR1 SGHTA and CDR2 FQGNSA. CDR3 amino acids: CASSRAIETPYEQYF. The DNA for the CDR3 is TGTGCCAGCAGCCGAGCTATTGAGACCCCCTACGAGCAGTACTTC.

The CDR3 DNA reads TGTGCCAGCAGCGAGGGGGCGCTTGGCAATCAGCCCCAGCATTTT. It translates to CASSEGALGNQPQHF. This chain uses TRBV5-6 with TRBJ1-5; TRBD1 matches at 7 bases. V gave up 4 bases and J gave up 2 bases; unmatched junction bases: 6. From germline, CDR1 is SGHDT and CDR2 YYEEEE. This CDR3 contains 15 residues.

V and J are TRBV7-2 and TRBJ2-1; 7 bases are shared with TRBD1. Trimming removed 8 bases from V and 8 bases from J; junction bases left unmatched: 15. CDR1 and CDR2 (germline): SGHTA, FQGNSA. The CDR3 loop spans 15 amino acids. The CDR3 nucleotides are TGTGCCAGCGGTGTATCATTGACAGGGTTCGATGAGCAGTTCTTC. Amino acid sequence: CASGVSLTGFDEQFF.

In regard to this clone: Other DNA variants within this sample encode the same CDR3. J is TRBJ1-4 and V is TRBV7-9; no definite D call. Trimming removed 3 bases at V and 0 bases at J, with 5 bases between. The germline gives CDR1 SEHNR, CDR2 FQNEAQ (reference sequence). This CDR3 comprises 14 residues. The CDR3 DNA reads as TGTGCCAGCAGCTTTGGTGCAACTAATGAAAAACTGTTTTTT. This gives the protein CASSFGATNEKLFF. The variable domain in full, completed from reference TRBV7-9 and TRBJ1-4, reads DTGVSQNPRHKITKRGQNVTFRCDPISEHNRLYWYRQTLGQGPEFLTYFQNEAQLEKSRLLSDRFSAERPKGSFSTLEIQRTEQGDSAMYLCASSFGATNEKLFFGSGTQLSVL.

The gene calls are TRBV5-6 and TRBJ2-7; D is ambiguous. CDR1 is SGHDT, CDR2 YYEEEE, per germline. V was shortened by 0 bases and J by 1 base, with 8 bases between the two germline ends. This CDR3 is 14 amino acids long. CDR3 protein: CASSLDYISYEQYF. The CDR3 nucleotides are TGTGCCAGCAGCTTGGACTACATTTCCTACGAGCAGTACTTC. Full variable domain (remainder filled in from reference TRBV5-6 and TRBJ2-7): DAGVTQSPTHLIKTRGQQVTLRCSPKSGHDTVSWYQQALGQGPQFIFQYYEEEERQRGNFPDRFSGHQFPNYSSELNVNALLLGDSALYLCASSLDYISYEQYFGPGTRLTVT.